This T cell receptor (beta chain) comes out of a study of blood T cell repertoires in COVID-19. Method: immunoSEQ multiplex PCR; TCRdb's copy keeps in-frame clones and lacks some. The table lists a few hundred thousand clones, approximately 83% of them singletons. With 2 bases removed from V and 5 bases from J, the gap between germline ends came to 10 bases. CDR3 length equals 14 residues. CDR1 and CDR2 (germline): MNHNY, SVGAGI (reference sequence). The receptor comes from a woman aged 65 to 85 with acute or convalescent COVID-19. J is TRBJ2-1 and V is TRBV6-6; a weak D match, TRBD2 (7 bases). Sequences were obtained from peripheral blood. CDR3 DNA sequence: TGTGCCAGCAGTTACGGGGGGGCTAACAATGAGCAGTTCTTC. This gives the protein CASSYGGANNEQFF.